This T cell receptor (beta chain) was sequenced in a study of T cells in Graves' hyperthyroidism and ophthalmopathy. Whole-study findings and limits: Model-based prediction identified ophthalmopathy a median roughly 5.9 months prior to its onset.

This CDR3 contains 13 residues. The V end lost 2 bases, the J end lost 3 bases, and 7 bases lay between the germline ends. Germline loops: CDR1 SQVTM, CDR2 ANQGSEA. On this clonotype itself: Antigen: not known.

Hyperthyroidism, newly diagnosed and lasting under 2 months, affected patients aged 18 to 65. Patients with uncontrolled infections, other autoimmune diseases, pregnancy or lactation were excluded. Researchers took RNA transcripts and amplified the TCR beta CDR3 regions from them. HTBI primers were used for first-round RT-PCR of the TCR CDR3. TCRdb analysed the multiplex PCR reads with MiXCR anew, one entry per CDR3 protein. The sample lists 700,000 or so distinct CDR3 sequences, about 16% occurring once. The genes are TRBV29-1 and TRBJ1-4; D is uncertain. The sequence was collected from a young man with Graves' hyperthyroidism. The sequenced sample was blood. The CDR3 spells CSVEMDPNEKLFF. The CDR3 DNA is TGCAGCGTTGAAATGGACCCTAATGAAAAACTGTTTTTT.